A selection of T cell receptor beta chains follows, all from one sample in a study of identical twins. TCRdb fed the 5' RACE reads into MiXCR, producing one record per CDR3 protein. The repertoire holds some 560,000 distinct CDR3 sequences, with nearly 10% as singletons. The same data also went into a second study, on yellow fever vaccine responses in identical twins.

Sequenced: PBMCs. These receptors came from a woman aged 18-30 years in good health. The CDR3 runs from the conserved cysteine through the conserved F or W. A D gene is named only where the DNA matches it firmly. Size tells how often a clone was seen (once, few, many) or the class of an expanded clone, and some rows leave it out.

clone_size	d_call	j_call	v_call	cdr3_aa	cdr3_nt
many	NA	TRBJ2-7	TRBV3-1	CASSQGLAGPLNEQYF	TGTGCCAGCAGCCAAGGATTGGCAGGCCCTCTTAACGAGCAGTACTTC
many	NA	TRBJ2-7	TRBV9	CASSVAQKGGSEQYF	TGTGCCAGCAGCGTAGCTCAGAAGGGTGGGTCCGAGCAGTACTTC
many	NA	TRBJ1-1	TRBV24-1	CATSDLSNTEAFF	TGTGCCACCAGTGATTTGTCGAACACTGAAGCTTTCTTT
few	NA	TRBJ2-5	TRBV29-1	CSVNWGIHGTQYF	TGCAGCGTTAATTGGGGGATCCATGGGACCCAGTACTTC
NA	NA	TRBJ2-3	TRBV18	CASSPSRVSTDTQYF	TGTGCCAGCTCACCGTCCAGGGTCAGCACAGATACGCAGTATTTT
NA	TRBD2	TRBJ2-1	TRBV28	CASSRGGRAHEQFF	TGTGCCAGCAGTCGAGGTGGGAGGGCCCATGAGCAGTTCTTC
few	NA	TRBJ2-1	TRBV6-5	CASSYLSTYNEQFF	TGTGCCAGCAGTTATCTCAGTACCTACAATGAGCAGTTCTTC
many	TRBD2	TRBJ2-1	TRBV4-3	CASSQGERLAGEQFF	TGCGCCAGCAGCCAAGGAGAGAGACTAGCGGGGGAGCAGTTCTTC
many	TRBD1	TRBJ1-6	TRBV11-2	CASSHRGADSPLHF	TGTGCCAGCAGCCACAGGGGTGCGGATTCACCCCTCCACTTT
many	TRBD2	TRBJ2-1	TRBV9	CASSVNLPGTSGFGNEQFF	TGTGCCAGCAGCGTAAATCTTCCCGGGACTAGCGGGTTCGGGAATGAGCAGTTCTTC
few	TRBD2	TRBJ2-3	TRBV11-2	CASSLALAGVDTQYF	TGTGCCAGCAGCTTGGCACTAGCGGGAGTAGATACGCAGTATTTT
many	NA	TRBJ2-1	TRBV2	CASSDPPTRSGSRDEQFF	TGTGCCAGCAGTGACCCCCCAACTAGGAGCGGTTCTAGGGATGAGCAGTTCTTC
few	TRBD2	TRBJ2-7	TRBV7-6	CASSPSSGRIEQYF	TGTGCCAGCAGCCCATCCAGCGGGAGGATCGAGCAGTACTTC
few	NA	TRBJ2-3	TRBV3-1	CASSRPYGGRTDTQYF	TGTGCCAGCAGCCGTCCTTATGGAGGGAGGACAGATACGCAGTATTTT
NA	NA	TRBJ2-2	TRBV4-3	CVSSQASMNTGELFF	TGCGTCAGCAGCCAAGCCTCTATGAACACCGGGGAGCTGTTTTTT
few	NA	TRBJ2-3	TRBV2	CASSILGLTTDTQYF	TGTGCCAGCAGTATCCTAGGACTCACCACAGATACGCAGTATTTT
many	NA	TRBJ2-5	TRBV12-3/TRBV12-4	CASSPHPWETQYF	TGTGCCAGCAGTCCGCATCCCTGGGAGACCCAGTACTTC
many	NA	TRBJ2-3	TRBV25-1	CASTSLGTQYF	TGTGCCAGCACCTCGCTAGGTACGCAGTATTTT
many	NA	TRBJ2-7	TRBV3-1	CASSPYRSSYEQYF	TGTGCCAGCAGCCCTTACAGGAGCTCCTACGAGCAGTACTTC
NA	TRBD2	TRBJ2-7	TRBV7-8	CASSLGRGRASEQYF	TGTGCCAGCAGCTTAGGGCGCGGGAGGGCCAGCGAGCAGTACTTC
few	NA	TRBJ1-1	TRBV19	CASTPGGTEAFF	TGTGCCAGTACCCCGGGGGGCACTGAAGCTTTCTTT
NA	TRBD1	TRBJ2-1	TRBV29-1	CSVEVGQGRYNEQFF	TGCAGCGTTGAAGTGGGACAGGGACGATACAATGAGCAGTTCTTC
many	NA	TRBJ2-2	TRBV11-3	CASSLDGGTGELFF	TGTGCCAGCAGCTTAGATGGGGGGACCGGGGAGCTGTTTTTT
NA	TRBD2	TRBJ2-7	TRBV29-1	CSVGGIGRSYEQYF	TGCAGCGTTGGTGGGATCGGGAGGTCCTACGAGCAGTACTTC
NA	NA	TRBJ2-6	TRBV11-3	CASSLKGSGANVLTF	TGTGCCAGCAGCTTAAAAGGCTCTGGGGCCAACGTCCTGACTTTC
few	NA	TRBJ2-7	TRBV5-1	CASSLDVLDEQYF	TGCGCCAGCAGCTTGGATGTTCTTGACGAGCAGTACTTC
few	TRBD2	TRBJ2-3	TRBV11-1	CASSPTSGGSARADTQYF	TGTGCCAGCAGCCCGACTAGCGGGGGGTCCGCCCGAGCGGATACGCAGTATTTT
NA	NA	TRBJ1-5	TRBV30	CAWSRDTGVPQHF	TGTGCCTGGTCCCGGGACACCGGTGTTCCCCAGCATTTT
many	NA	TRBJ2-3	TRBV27	CASSVYSSTDTQYF	TGTGCCAGCAGTGTCTACTCTAGCACAGATACGCAGTATTTT
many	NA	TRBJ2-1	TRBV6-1	CASRQDSSGGPPSKEQFF	TGTGCCAGCAGACAAGACTCTTCCGGAGGGCCCCCGTCTAAGGAGCAGTTCTTC
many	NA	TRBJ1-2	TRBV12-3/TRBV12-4	CASSLSDYGYTF	TGTGCCAGCAGTTTGAGTGACTATGGCTACACCTTC
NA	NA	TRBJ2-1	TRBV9	CASSVVDQAGGQFF	TGTGCCAGCAGCGTAGTCGATCAAGCGGGCGGGCAGTTCTTC
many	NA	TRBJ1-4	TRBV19	CATTGSEKLFF	TGTGCCACCACAGGGAGTGAAAAACTGTTTTTT
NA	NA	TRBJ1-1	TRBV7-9	CASSPLPGDQDTEAFF	TGTGCCAGCAGCCCCCTGCCCGGGGACCAGGACACTGAAGCTTTCTTT
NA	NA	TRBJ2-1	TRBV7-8	CAINTVPGYNEQFF	TGTGCCATCAACACCGTCCCGGGATACAATGAGCAGTTCTTC
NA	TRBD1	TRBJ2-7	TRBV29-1	CSVEADGTGDYEQYF	TGCAGCGTTGAAGCGGACGGGACAGGGGACTACGAGCAGTACTTC
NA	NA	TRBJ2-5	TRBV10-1	CASGPGPNGETQYF	TGCGCCAGCGGACCGGGACCGAATGGGGAGACCCAGTACTTC
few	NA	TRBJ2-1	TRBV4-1	CASSRTSRGQNEQFF	TGCGCCAGCAGCCGAACTAGCCGGGGCCAAAATGAGCAGTTCTTC
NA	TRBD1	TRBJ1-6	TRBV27	CASSGDRSVWSPLHF	TGTGCCAGCAGCGGGGACAGGTCGGTTTGGTCACCCCTCCACTTT
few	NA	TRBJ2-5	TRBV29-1	CSVDWPQETQYF	TGCAGCGTGGACTGGCCACAAGAGACCCAGTACTTC
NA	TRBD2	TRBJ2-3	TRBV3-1	CASSQAGGPADTQYF	TGTGCCAGCAGCCAAGCGGGGGGGCCCGCAGATACGCAGTATTTT
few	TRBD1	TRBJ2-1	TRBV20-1	CCARGTVVSWPNEQFF	TGCTGTGCTAGGGGGACAGTTGTAAGCTGGCCCAATGAGCAGTTCTTC
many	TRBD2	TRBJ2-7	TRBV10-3	CAISEPTSGGSYEQYF	TGTGCCATCAGTGAACCGACTAGCGGGGGCTCCTACGAGCAGTACTTC
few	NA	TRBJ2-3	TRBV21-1	CASSKEVPTSGGAADTQYF	TGTGCCAGCAGCAAAGAGGTCCCGACTAGCGGGGGGGCGGCAGATACGCAGTATTTT
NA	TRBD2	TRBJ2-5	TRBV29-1	CSVEGGRASETQYF	TGCAGCGTTGAGGGCGGGAGGGCCTCCGAGACCCAGTACTTC
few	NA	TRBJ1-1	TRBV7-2	CASSTGRQMNTEAFF	TGTGCCAGCAGCACTGGACGGCAAATGAACACTGAAGCTTTCTTT
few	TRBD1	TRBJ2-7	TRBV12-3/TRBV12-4	CASSFRAGGSLSYEQYF	TGTGCCAGCAGTTTTCGGGCAGGGGGATCCCTCTCCTACGAGCAGTACTTC
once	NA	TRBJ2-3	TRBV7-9	CSSSNMDGTYF	TGTTCCAGCAGCAACATGGATGGAACCTATTTT
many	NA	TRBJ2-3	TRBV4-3	CASSPRPTGMDTQYF	TGCGCCAGCAGCCCCCGCCCAACTGGAATGGATACGCAGTATTTT
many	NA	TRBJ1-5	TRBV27	CASSSGSNQPQHF	TGCGCCAGCAGCAGTGGGAGCAATCAGCCCCAGCATTTT
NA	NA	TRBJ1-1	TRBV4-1	CASSQDYPQVNTEAFF	TGCGCCAGCAGCCAAGACTACCCTCAGGTGAACACTGAAGCTTTCTTT
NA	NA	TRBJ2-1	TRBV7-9	CASSLAIQRAPFF	TGTGCCAGCAGCTTAGCGATCCAGCGGGCGCCGTTCTTC
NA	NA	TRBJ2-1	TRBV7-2	CASSLRQGSPNEQFF	TGTGCCAGCAGCTTAAGGCAGGGGTCCCCTAATGAGCAGTTCTTC
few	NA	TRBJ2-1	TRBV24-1	CATMGAYNEQFF	TGTGCCACCATGGGGGCCTACAATGAGCAGTTCTTC